This TCR beta chain was sequenced in a study of PD-L1 blockade in urothelial cancer. This clone was observed a few times. The CDR3 length is 14 residues. CDR1 LGHNA and CDR2 YNFKEQ come from the germline V gene. V was pared by 4 bases and J by 1 base, with 3 bases of the junction left unmatched. Patients suffered from locally advanced or metastatic urothelial carcinoma. Synthetic spike-ins, TCR analog templates, were added into each PCR. Assay used: immunoSEQ multiplex PCR; TCRdb lists only in-frame clones, some missing. The sample holds some 54,000 clones, over 75% seen once. This TCR derives from a middle-aged man with urothelial cancer. The J gene is TRBJ1-1, the V gene TRBV4-2, with 7 positions matching TRBD1. The input for sequencing was PBMCs, taken around atezolizumab (anti-PD-L1) treatment. As DNA, the CDR3 is TGTGCCAGCAGCCTGGGACAGACGAACACTGAAGCTTTCTTT. This encodes CASSLGQTNTEAFF.